The 16 T cell receptor beta chains below come from one sample, sequenced in a study of T cell responses to AZD1222 COVID-19 vaccine. TCRdb keeps only in-frame clones here, not all; method: immunoSEQ multiplex PCR. Here the sample spans 150,000 to 180,000 clones, roughly nine tenths being singletons. The source material was peripheral blood, sampled on day 0 of MenACWY control vaccination. The receptor set was obtained from an adult in good health.

This clone came up a few times. J is TRBJ1-1 and V is TRBV10-1; D remains ambiguous. Trimming left V 0 bases short and J 11 bases short, with 13 bases between. The CDR3 totals 13 residues. The germline CDR1 and CDR2 sequences are WNHNN and SYGVQD (reference sequence). CDR3 sequence (DNA): TGCGCCAGCAGTGAGTCGAAACACTTAAGGGCTTTCTTT. Its translation: CASSESKHLRAFF.

In this sample, this clone turned up once. This sequence joins TRBV19 and TRBJ1-3; D uncertain. Trimming pared 7 bases from V and 11 bases from J, leaving 12 bases between. The CDR3 covers 11 residues. Germline V gives CDR1 LNHDA, CDR2 SQIVND (reference sequence). CDR3 loop: CASTLSTAIYF. For the CDR3, the DNA is TGTGCCAGTACCCTCTCGACCGCCATATATTTT.

The chain uses TRBV6-1 and TRBJ2-7; D gene ambiguous. V was pared by 1 base and J by 7 bases, with 5 bases between. The CDR3 has 11 residues. The germline V gene encodes CDR1 MNHNS and CDR2 SASEGT. The CDR3 sequence is CASSEGKEQYF. CDR3 coding DNA: TGTGCCAGCAGTGAAGGGAAAGAGCAGTACTTC.

J is TRBJ2-1 and V is TRBV7-9; D tentatively fits TRBD1 or TRBD2 (6 bases each). Trimming cost V 5 bases and J 6 bases, with 14 bases left between them. The V gene's germline CDR1 is SEHNR and CDR2 FQNEAQ (reference sequence). The CDR3 spans 14 residues. The CDR3 reads CASSLRGGTNEQFF. The DNA of the CDR3 is TGTGCCAGCAGCCTCAGGGGAGGTACCAATGAGCAGTTCTTC.

V gene TRBV11-3 combines with J gene TRBJ1-1; D is ambiguous. This CDR3 contains 12 residues. The germline V gene has CDR1 SGHNT and CDR2 YENEEA. V lost 5 bases, J lost 2 bases, and 6 bases lay in between. CDR3 DNA sequence: TGTGCCAGCAGCCGATACAACACTGAAGCTTTCTTT. It translates to CASSRYNTEAFF.

There are many counts of this clone. The V gene is TRBV19, the J gene TRBJ1-5; the D is unclear. The length of the CDR3 is 15 residues. In germline, CDR1 is LNHDA, CDR2 SQIVND (reference sequence). The V and J ends lost 5 bases and 2 bases respectively, with 13 bases between them. Here the CDR3 DNA reads TGTGCCAGTAGTGTCTCAAACCGGGGCAATCAGCCCCAGCATTTT. Its protein product is CASSVSNRGNQPQHF.

The chain uses TRBV27 and TRBJ1-1, with TRBD1 matching over 10 bases. The germline V gene encodes CDR1 MNHEY and CDR2 SMNVEV (reference sequence). V was pared by 6 bases and J by 8 bases, with 6 bases of the junction left unmatched. The CDR3 spans 13 residues. For the CDR3, the DNA is TGTGCCAGCAGAATCGGGACAGGGGTGGAAGCTTTCTTT. It codes for CASRIGTGVEAFF.

The rearrangement joins TRBV5-8 to TRBJ1-3; D uncertain. CDR3 length equals 15 residues. Germline CDR1 and CDR2: SGHTS and YDEGEE. V was pared by 4 bases and J by 11 bases, with 22 bases between. The chain's CDR3 is CASSQNVGPVSSIYF. The CDR3 nucleotides read TGTGCCAGCAGCCAGAACGTAGGCCCCGTAAGCTCCATATATTTT.

The gene calls are TRBV11-2 and TRBJ1-3; D not resolved. Germline CDR1 SGHAT, CDR2 FQNNGV. This CDR3 is built from 15 residues. V was pared by 1 base and J by 2 bases, with 9 bases between. The CDR3 DNA sequence: TGTGCCAGCAGCTTAGTTGGCTCGGCTGGAAACACCATATATTTT. This codes for CASSLVGSAGNTIYF.

This chain joins TRBV24-1 and TRBJ1-3; D is ambiguous. Trimming pared 5 bases from V and 1 base from J, leaving 5 bases between. This CDR3 comprises 13 residues. Germline-derived CDR1 and CDR2 are KGHDR and SFDVKD. The CDR3 region is CATSVVSGNTIYF. The CDR3 bases are TGTGCCACCAGTGTGGTTTCTGGAAACACCATATATTTT.

The chain couples TRBV27 to TRBJ1-2; D is uncertain. Trimming cost V 6 bases and J 2 bases, with 13 bases left between them. Germline CDR1 MNHEY, CDR2 SMNVEV (reference sequence). The CDR3 sequence is 14 residues long. CDR3 DNA sequence: TGTGCCAGCAGATCACTCGGGGAAAACTATGGCTACACCTTC. Amino acid sequence: CASRSLGENYGYTF.

This chain connects TRBV18 to TRBJ2-2, with a possible D match to TRBD1 (6 bases). This CDR3 spans 16 amino acids. Trimming took off 3 bases at V and 1 base at J, with 12 bases between the two ends. The V gene's germline CDR1 is KGHSH and CDR2 LQKENI. CDR3 coding DNA: TGTGCCAGCTCACCCCTCGGGACAAAGAACACCGGGGAGCTGTTTTTT. It encodes CASSPLGTKNTGELFF.

This clone is a singleton in its sample. The chain has TRBV11-2 and TRBJ1-1; no clear D gene. Trimming took 11 bases from V and 13 from J, leaving 11 bases between them. Per germline, CDR1 SGHAT and CDR2 FQNNGV. The CDR3 has 8 amino acids. The CDR3 DNA is TGTGCCCCACCGACTGGTTTCTTT. Encoded protein: CAPPTGFF.

V usage is TRBV6-5 and J usage is TRBJ1-5; a weak D match, TRBD1 (5 bases). V lost 2 bases, J lost 5 bases, and 10 bases lay in between. The CDR3 totals 14 residues. Per germline, CDR1 MNHEY and CDR2 SVGAGI. The CDR3 DNA sequence: TGTGCCAGCAGTTACAATAGGGGTCATCAGCCCCAGCATTTT. Encoded protein: CASSYNRGHQPQHF.

The chain couples TRBV18 to TRBJ1-2; a possible D gene is TRBD1 (6 bases). Germline CDR1 and CDR2: KGHSH and LQKENI. Deletions cut 1 base from V and 6 bases from J, with 9 bases between. The CDR3 extends over 13 amino acids. The CDR3 spells CASSPRGADGYTF. For the CDR3, the DNA is TGTGCCAGCTCACCACGGGGGGCGGATGGCTACACCTTC.

The rearrangement links TRBV5-5 to TRBJ2-2; D gene uncertain. Trimming left V 4 bases short and J 1 base short, with 5 bases between. This CDR3 spans 13 amino acids. CDR1 and CDR2 (germline): SGHKS, YYEKEE (reference sequence). The CDR3 bases are TGTGCCAGCAGCGTACAGAACACCGGGGAGCTGTTTTTT. Protein sequence: CASSVQNTGELFF.